The rows below give T cell receptor beta chains drawn from one sample of a study of T cells in Graves' hyperthyroidism and ophthalmopathy. Via MiXCR, TCRdb re-called the multiplex PCR reads, giving one row per CDR3 protein. This repertoire shows a few hundred thousand distinct CDR3 sequences, 35% to 55% found once; its top ten account for more than 7.5%. The sequencing sample was made of peripheral blood or thyroid tissue (not recorded which). Receptors were obtained from a woman between 18 and 29 years old with Graves' hyperthyroidism. Both conserved end residues are part of each CDR3.

TRBJ1-3 | TRBV9 | CASSADYRGGSGNTIYF
TRBJ2-5 | TRBV29-1 | CSVARQGGETQYF
TRBJ1-5 | TRBV7-9 | CASRADGSNQPQHF
TRBJ1-1 | TRBV4-3 | CASSQDSSNEAFF
TRBJ1-3 | TRBV11-2 | CASSPISGLWGNTIYF
TRBJ2-3 | TRBV6-5 | CASSYWGAADTQYF
TRBJ1-3 | TRBV10-3 | CAISLAGRGAGNTIYF
TRBJ1-5 | TRBV2 | CASKVGGSGNQPQHF
TRBJ2-6 | TRBV29-1 | CSVDGAKVLTF
TRBJ1-2 | TRBV7-9 | CASSLSLGGPYGYTF
TRBJ1-4 | TRBV5-4 | CASSWGDEKLFF
TRBJ2-6 | TRBV11-2 | CASSLGAYGANVLTF